This T cell receptor beta chain was recorded in a study of T cell repertoires in cytomegalovirus infection. Study details: Public signatures in TCR beta pointed to CMV infection and matching HLA type.

This clonotype was detected a few times. The antigen is not known. The length of the CDR3 is 15 residues. V lost 5 bases to trimming and J lost 8 bases; unmatched junction nucleotides: 12. Germline assignment: CDR1 MDHEN and CDR2 SYDVKM. TCRdb ran MiXCR on the reads and lists one entry per CDR3 protein. The table includes some 400,000 distinct CDR3 sequences, approximately 31% detected once. Regarding the study as a whole: There were HLA-C-restricted CMV-specific TCR beta clonotypes dominating the ex vivo response. Carriers of CMV plus the relevant HLA were identified by cumulative public TCR beta family frequency.

The clonotype originates from a human donor in good health (CMV status not recorded). Some clones in this sample may be carry-over from other donors' samples. Material for sequencing was PBMCs. The chain uses TRBV28 and TRBJ1-2, with 9 bases identical to TRBD1. In nucleotides, the CDR3 is TGTGCCAGCAGTGCCACGGGGACAGGGAGGGAAGGCTACACCTTC. It specifies CASSATGTGREGYTF.